A selection of T cell receptor beta chains follows, all from one sample in a study of shared clonotypes between healthy human individuals. Repertoires were generated with immunoSEQ multiplex PCR, while TCRdb's copy carries only in-frame clones and drops some. The table records about 1.9 million clones, roughly 95% of them present only once. The sample was naive CD8+ T cells from PBMCs. Receptor source: a man aged 18-30 years in good health. Some clones in this sample may be carry-over from other donors' samples. The CDR3 runs from the conserved cysteine through the conserved F or W. Each record gives: CDR3 DNA, CDR3 protein, D gene, J gene, V gene, clone size. A D gene is named only where the DNA matches it firmly. Clone size appears in some rows only: once, few, many, or a class for an expanded clone.

CDR3 DNA: TGTGCCAGCTCTCCGTGGGACAGGTCCTACGAGCAGTACTTC
CDR3 protein: CASSPWDRSYEQYF
D gene: TRBD1
J gene: TRBJ2-7
V gene: TRBV18
clone size: -

CDR3 DNA: TGCGCCAGCAGCCACCGCCGGGACTTGGCCAATGAGCAGTTCTTC
CDR3 protein: CASSHRRDLANEQFF
D gene: -
J gene: TRBJ2-1
V gene: TRBV4-3
clone size: -

CDR3 DNA: TGTGCCAGCAGCGAGGGGGGTAGCAATCAGCCCCAGCATTTT
CDR3 protein: CASSEGGSNQPQHF
D gene: -
J gene: TRBJ1-5
V gene: TRBV9
clone size: once

CDR3 DNA: TGCGCCAGCAGCCAAGCAGGGGCCCTTTATGGCTACACCTTC
CDR3 protein: CASSQAGALYGYTF
D gene: -
J gene: TRBJ1-2
V gene: TRBV4-1
clone size: -

CDR3 DNA: TGTGCCAGCAGCTCCGACAGGGCGACCTACAATGAGCAGTTCTTC
CDR3 protein: CASSSDRATYNEQFF
D gene: TRBD1
J gene: TRBJ2-1
V gene: TRBV7-7
clone size: -

CDR3 DNA: TGTGCCAGCAGTGATAATACCGTCCCAGATACGCAGTATTTT
CDR3 protein: CASSDNTVPDTQYF
D gene: -
J gene: TRBJ2-3
V gene: TRBV2
clone size: -

CDR3 DNA: TGTGCCAGCAGCTTAGGGTCCCCAGGGGGAGAGCAGCCCCAGCATTTT
CDR3 protein: CASSLGSPGGEQPQHF
D gene: TRBD1
J gene: TRBJ1-5
V gene: TRBV7-9
clone size: -

CDR3 DNA: TGTGCCAGCAGTTTATCTAGAGGGGCTTACAATGAGCAGTTCTTC
CDR3 protein: CASSLSRGAYNEQFF
D gene: -
J gene: TRBJ2-1
V gene: TRBV27
clone size: -

CDR3 DNA: TGTGCCAGCAGTGATTCGGGACTCTACGAGCAGTACTTC
CDR3 protein: CASSDSGLYEQYF
D gene: -
J gene: TRBJ2-7
V gene: TRBV6-1
clone size: -

CDR3 DNA: TGTGCCAGCAGCTCCTCCCCGCGGGGGGCGAATCAGCCCCAGCATTTT
CDR3 protein: CASSSSPRGANQPQHF
D gene: -
J gene: TRBJ1-5
V gene: TRBV7-2
clone size: few

CDR3 DNA: TGTGCCAGCAGTTTGGACAGGGAGGGCAATCAGCCCCAGCATTTT
CDR3 protein: CASSLDREGNQPQHF
D gene: TRBD1
J gene: TRBJ1-5
V gene: TRBV28
clone size: few

CDR3 DNA: TGTGCCATCAGTGAGTCCCATACCCGGACTGCCACTGAAGCTTTCTTT
CDR3 protein: CAISESHTRTATEAFF
D gene: -
J gene: TRBJ1-1
V gene: TRBV10-3
clone size: once

CDR3 DNA: TGTGCCAGCAGCGTACGACTAGGGGGAATCAATGAGCAGTTCTTC
CDR3 protein: CASSVRLGGINEQFF
D gene: -
J gene: TRBJ2-1
V gene: TRBV9
clone size: -

CDR3 DNA: TGTGCCAGCACCCCTTACAGGGTCAGCTCCTACGAGCAGTACTTC
CDR3 protein: CASTPYRVSSYEQYF
D gene: -
J gene: TRBJ2-7
V gene: TRBV5-6
clone size: few

CDR3 DNA: TGTGCCAGCAGACCCGGTAGGGACAACAGGTACGAGCAGTACTTC
CDR3 protein: CASRPGRDNRYEQYF
D gene: -
J gene: TRBJ2-7
V gene: TRBV27
clone size: -

CDR3 DNA: TGCGCCAGCAGCCTTTCAGGGAGGGGCGAGCAGTACTTC
CDR3 protein: CASSLSGRGEQYF
D gene: TRBD2
J gene: TRBJ2-7
V gene: TRBV4-1
clone size: -

CDR3 DNA: TGTGCCAGCAGCTCCCCGGGACAGGGCCTCTACGAGCAGTACTTC
CDR3 protein: CASSSPGQGLYEQYF
D gene: TRBD1
J gene: TRBJ2-7
V gene: TRBV7-9
clone size: -

CDR3 DNA: TGTGCCAGCAGCCAAGACGGGACAGGGAGGGATACGCAGTATTTT
CDR3 protein: CASSQDGTGRDTQYF
D gene: TRBD1
J gene: TRBJ2-3
V gene: TRBV14
clone size: -

CDR3 DNA: TGCGCCAGCAGCCTCAGGGTAGTAGATCAGCCCCAGCATTTT
CDR3 protein: CASSLRVVDQPQHF
D gene: -
J gene: TRBJ1-5
V gene: TRBV4-1
clone size: once

CDR3 DNA: TGTGCCAGCAGCTCGCCCTACCAGGTATCTATTGAAGCTTTCTTT
CDR3 protein: CASSSPYQVSIEAFF
D gene: -
J gene: TRBJ1-1
V gene: TRBV7-2
clone size: -

CDR3 DNA: TGTGCCAGCAGCGAGGGCAGGGGGATCTACGAGCAGTACTTC
CDR3 protein: CASSEGRGIYEQYF
D gene: TRBD1
J gene: TRBJ2-7
V gene: TRBV7-9
clone size: -

CDR3 DNA: TGTGCCAGCAGTTACTCAACAGGGGAAATAGGCACTGAAGCTTTCTTT
CDR3 protein: CASSYSTGEIGTEAFF
D gene: TRBD1
J gene: TRBJ1-1
V gene: TRBV6-5
clone size: -

CDR3 DNA: TGTGCCAGCCCTCAGGGCGGAGGGGAGCAGTACTTC
CDR3 protein: CASPQGGGEQYF
D gene: -
J gene: TRBJ2-7
V gene: TRBV6-5
clone size: -

CDR3 DNA: TGTGCCAGCAGTTCTATCCGGCTGGAGCAGTTCTTC
CDR3 protein: CASSSIRLEQFF
D gene: -
J gene: TRBJ2-1
V gene: TRBV6-5
clone size: -

CDR3 DNA: TGTGCCAGCAGTCCCCTCCCACGACAGGGGGGCTACGAGCAGTACTTC
CDR3 protein: CASSPLPRQGGYEQYF
D gene: TRBD1
J gene: TRBJ2-7
V gene: TRBV28
clone size: -

CDR3 DNA: TGTGCCAGCAGTGAAATAGCGGGAGGGCGGGCAGATACGCAGTATTTT
CDR3 protein: CASSEIAGGRADTQYF
D gene: TRBD2
J gene: TRBJ2-3
V gene: TRBV6-1
clone size: -

CDR3 DNA: TGCAGCGTTGAAGTTCGAGGGGAATATGGCTACACCTTC
CDR3 protein: CSVEVRGEYGYTF
D gene: -
J gene: TRBJ1-2
V gene: TRBV29-1
clone size: -

CDR3 DNA: TGTGCCAGCAGTTTCGGCGGAATCCATTATGGCTACACCTTC
CDR3 protein: CASSFGGIHYGYTF
D gene: -
J gene: TRBJ1-2
V gene: TRBV27
clone size: -

CDR3 DNA: TGTGCCAGCAGGTTCTTTACTGAAGCTTTCTTT
CDR3 protein: CASRFFTEAFF
D gene: -
J gene: TRBJ1-1
V gene: TRBV6-6
clone size: -

CDR3 DNA: TGTGCCAGCAGCCCCCGGCGGGGGCGTGTTGAGCAGTACTTC
CDR3 protein: CASSPRRGRVEQYF
D gene: -
J gene: TRBJ2-7
V gene: TRBV9
clone size: -

CDR3 DNA: TGTGCCAGCAGTTTCGGGATGAACACTGAAGCTTTCTTT
CDR3 protein: CASSFGMNTEAFF
D gene: -
J gene: TRBJ1-1
V gene: TRBV28
clone size: -

CDR3 DNA: TGTGCCAGCAGCAAACGCCCCGGCCTAGCGGGTTTCTTCGGGGAGCTGTTTTTT
CDR3 protein: CASSKRPGLAGFFGELFF
D gene: TRBD2
J gene: TRBJ2-2
V gene: TRBV7-2
clone size: -

CDR3 DNA: TGTGCCACCAGCCTCGGCAGCTCTGGGGCCAACGTCCTGACTTTC
CDR3 protein: CATSLGSSGANVLTF
D gene: -
J gene: TRBJ2-6
V gene: TRBV15
clone size: -

CDR3 DNA: TGTGCCAGCAGCTCCCTAGCGGGAGGAGACAATGAGCAGTTCTTC
CDR3 protein: CASSSLAGGDNEQFF
D gene: TRBD2
J gene: TRBJ2-1
V gene: TRBV7-9
clone size: -

CDR3 DNA: TGTGCCAGCACCCCCGGGGGTTCGCGCTACGAGCAGTACTTC
CDR3 protein: CASTPGGSRYEQYF
D gene: -
J gene: TRBJ2-7
V gene: TRBV27
clone size: -

CDR3 DNA: TGTGCCACCAGCAGAGATCTTAGAGGAGAGACCCAGTACTTC
CDR3 protein: CATSRDLRGETQYF
D gene: -
J gene: TRBJ2-5
V gene: TRBV15
clone size: -

CDR3 DNA: TGTGCCAGCAGTTACTCAGATTACTACGAGCAGTACTTC
CDR3 protein: CASSYSDYYEQYF
D gene: -
J gene: TRBJ2-7
V gene: TRBV6-6
clone size: -

CDR3 DNA: TGTGCCATCAGTGAGTCTCCCGGGACAGCACAAGAGACCCAGTACTTC
CDR3 protein: CAISESPGTAQETQYF
D gene: TRBD1
J gene: TRBJ2-5
V gene: TRBV10-3
clone size: -

CDR3 DNA: TGTGCCAGCAGCGGCTGGGACAGGGCGGAGACCCAGTACTTC
CDR3 protein: CASSGWDRAETQYF
D gene: TRBD1
J gene: TRBJ2-5
V gene: TRBV7-9
clone size: -

CDR3 DNA: TGTGCCAGCACCCCGGGCCCACTCGACAATGAGCAGTTCTTC
CDR3 protein: CASTPGPLDNEQFF
D gene: -
J gene: TRBJ2-1
V gene: TRBV5-6
clone size: -

CDR3 DNA: TGTGCCAGCAGCGTAGAGTCAAGGACAGCCAACTTC
CDR3 protein: CASSVESRTANF
D gene: -
J gene: TRBJ1-2
V gene: TRBV9
clone size: -

CDR3 DNA: TGTGCCAGCAGCTTGGGGACAGATTTGAACACTGAAGCTTTCTTT
CDR3 protein: CASSLGTDLNTEAFF
D gene: -
J gene: TRBJ1-1
V gene: TRBV5-4
clone size: -